One sample yielded the 26 T cell receptor beta chains listed below, sequenced in a study of blood T cell repertoires in COVID-19. TCRdb keeps only in-frame clones here, not all; method: immunoSEQ multiplex PCR. The sample holds approximately 300,000 clones, 80% to 90% seen once. Sample: PBMCs or T cells enriched from blood (not recorded which). The origin of the receptors is a woman aged 25 to 45 who had recovered from COVID-19.

The chain uses TRBV5-4 and TRBJ2-7; 9 bases align to TRBD1. CDR1 is SGHNT and CDR2 is YYREEE in the germline V gene (reference sequence). This CDR3 is built from 14 residues. The trim removed 4 bases at V and 3 bases at J, leaving 5 bases unmatched. CDR3 bases: TGTGCCAGCAGCCCGGGACAGGGAGGCTACGAGCAGTACTTC. Amino acids: CASSPGQGGYEQYF. Together with reference TRBV5-4 and TRBJ2-7, the CDR3 gives the full variable domain: ETGVTQSPTHLIKTRGQQVTLRCSSQSGHNTVSWYQQALGQGPQFIFQYYREEENGRGNFPPRFSGLQFPNYSSELNVNALELDDSALYLCASSPGQGGYEQYFGPGTRLTVT.

The chain uses TRBV25-1 and TRBJ1-4; D possibly corresponds to TRBD1 (6 bases). Trimming took off 4 bases at V and 5 bases at J, with 14 bases between the two ends. From germline, CDR1 is MGHDK and CDR2 SYGVNS. This CDR3 comprises 15 residues. This CDR3 reads CASSARSGGNEKLFF. CDR3 nucleotide sequence: TGTGCCAGCAGTGCGAGGTCTGGGGGCAATGAAAAACTGTTTTTT.

The gene calls are TRBV19 and TRBJ1-6; D remains unclear. This CDR3 contains 15 residues. From germline, CDR1 is LNHDA and CDR2 SQIVND (reference sequence). V shed 3 bases and J shed 10 bases, with 16 bases lying between them. As DNA, the CDR3 is TGTGCCAGTAGTATTACGAGTCTAGGTCGATCACCCCTCCACTTT. This codes for CASSITSLGRSPLHF. Full variable domain (remainder filled in from reference TRBV19 and TRBJ1-6): DGGITQSPKYLFRKEGQNVTLSCEQNLNHDAMYWYRQDPGQGLRLIYYSQIVNDFQKGDIAEGYSVSREKKESFPLTVTSAQKNPTAFYLCASSITSLGRSPLHFGNGTRLTVT.

This chain joins TRBV12-3 or TRBV12-4 and TRBJ2-7; a weak D match, TRBD1 (6 bases). V was cut by 4 bases and J by 7 bases, with 14 bases left in between. The CDR3 has 13 amino acids. This CDR3 reads CASSWAGAGEQYF. For the CDR3, the DNA is TGTGCCAGCAGTTGGGCAGGGGCAGGGGAGCAGTACTTC.

This chain links TRBV5-1 with TRBJ2-2; D not certain. Germline V gene data show CDR1 as SGHRS and CDR2 as YFSETQ. CDR3 length equals 15 residues. Between the trimmed V and J ends, which lost 5 bases and 6 bases, there was a span of 17 bases. The CDR3, as DNA: TGCGCCAGCAGAACCACAGAGTATCGTGCCGGGGAGCTGTTTTTT. Its protein is CASRTTEYRAGELFF.

V and J are TRBV28 and TRBJ1-1; maybe TRBD1 (5 bases). The CDR3 is 16 amino acids. The germline V gene has CDR1 MDHEN and CDR2 SYDVKM. Trimming stripped 2 bases from V and 5 bases from J, with 18 bases between. CDR3 sequence: CASSLGQGKGWTEAFF. CDR3 sequence (DNA): TGTGCCAGCAGTTTAGGGCAGGGTAAGGGGTGGACTGAAGCTTTCTTT.

The chain couples TRBV19 to TRBJ2-4, with D maybe TRBD1 (6 bases). The CDR3 totals 15 residues. Trimming shortened V by 6 bases and J by 11 bases, and 23 bases separated the two germline ends. CDR1 is LNHDA and CDR2 is SQIVND in the germline V gene (reference sequence). The CDR3: CASRENPTGLYVQYF. The CDR3 coding sequence is TGTGCCAGTAGAGAAAACCCCACAGGGTTATACGTTCAGTACTTC.

J is TRBJ2-1 and V is TRBV2; 10 nucleotides agree with TRBD1. Germline lookup yields CDR1 SNHLY and CDR2 FYNNEI. This CDR3 region has 17 residues. V was pared by 4 bases and J by 8 bases, with 14 bases of the junction left unmatched. Here the CDR3 DNA reads TGTGCCAGCAGTGCCGAATATTGGGACAGGGGAGAGGATGAGCAGTTCTTC. This translates into CASSAEYWDRGEDEQFF.

This chain uses TRBV12-3 or TRBV12-4 with TRBJ1-2; 9 bases map to TRBD1. The CDR3 extends over 13 amino acids. With 7 bases clipped from V and 6 bases from J, the junction kept 6 bases outside the gene matches. The chain's CDR3 is CASTLGQGNGYTF. The CDR3 DNA sequence: TGTGCCAGCACCCTGGGACAGGGTAATGGCTACACCTTC.

In DNA, the CDR3 is TGTGCCAGCAGTTACGCACCGGGACAGGGACCCTACGAGCAGTACTTC. As protein: CASSYAPGQGPYEQYF. The chain couples TRBV6-5 to TRBJ2-7; 9 positions agree with TRBD1. The trim removed 2 bases at V and 2 bases at J, leaving 7 bases unmatched. Germline V gene data show CDR1 as MNHEY and CDR2 as SVGAGI. This CDR3 has 16 residues.

The genes are TRBV4-2 and TRBJ2-5; 8 bases align to TRBD2. The V segment lost 1 base and the J segment 5 bases; nucleotides outside the gene matches: 9. The CDR3 runs 16 residues. The germline gives CDR1 LGHNA, CDR2 YNFKEQ. CDR3 residues: CASSQGGRITWETQYF. The DNA for the CDR3 is TGTGCCAGCAGCCAAGGCGGGAGGATCACTTGGGAGACCCAGTACTTC.

The gene calls are TRBV7-9 and TRBJ1-6, with TRBD1 identical over 11 bases. The length of the CDR3 is 16 residues. Per germline, CDR1 SEHNR and CDR2 FQNEAQ (reference sequence). Trimming cost V 5 bases and J 7 bases; bases outside gene matches: 7. DNA of the CDR3: TGTGCCAGCAGCCGTAGTGGGACAGGGGGGAATTCACCCCTCCACTTT. It encodes CASSRSGTGGNSPLHF. The complete variable domain, with remaining parts taken from reference TRBV7-9 and TRBJ1-6, reads DTGVSQNPRHKITKRGQNVTFRCDPISEHNRLYWYRQTLGQGPEFLTYFQNEAQLEKSRLLSDRFSAERPKGSFSTLEIQRTEQGDSAMYLCASSRSGTGGNSPLHFGNGTRLTVT.

V usage is TRBV5-4 and J usage is TRBJ2-2; tentatively, D is TRBD1 (6 bases). Germline V gene sequence: CDR1 SGHNT, CDR2 YYREEE (reference sequence). Trimming pared 4 bases from V and 6 bases from J, leaving 10 bases between. CDR3 length equals 13 residues. CDR3 region: CASSANRAGELFF. CDR3 coding DNA: TGTGCCAGCAGCGCGAACAGGGCCGGGGAGCTGTTTTTT.

J is TRBJ2-5 and V is TRBV6-5, with D unclear. Germline V gives CDR1 MNHEY, CDR2 SVGAGI. The V and J ends lost 0 bases and 4 bases respectively, with 6 bases between them. This CDR3 has 13 amino acids. In nucleotides, the CDR3 is TGTGCCAGCAGTTACTCGTGGAGAGAGACCCAGTACTTC. This encodes CASSYSWRETQYF.

The rearrangement joins TRBV18 to TRBJ2-7; weak D call: TRBD1 (5 bases). Trimming cost V 2 bases and J 7 bases, with 18 bases left between them. Germline-derived CDR1 and CDR2 are KGHSH and LQKENI. The CDR3 is 15 residues long. CDR3 residues: CASSPRGSFPREQYF. In nucleotides, the CDR3 is TGTGCCAGCTCACCAAGGGGTTCCTTTCCGAGGGAGCAGTACTTC.

This chain connects TRBV4-2 to TRBJ1-2, with D unclear. CDR1 is LGHNA, CDR2 YNFKEQ, per germline. This CDR3 comprises 16 residues. V lost 0 bases to trimming and J lost 0 bases, with 11 bases between them. The CDR3 coding sequence is TGTGCCAGCAGCCAAGAGGTAGACAAGCCTAACTATGGCTACACCTTC. This translates into CASSQEVDKPNYGYTF.

The chain has TRBV5-6 and TRBJ2-3; 10 positions agree with TRBD2. The CDR3 covers 16 residues. CDR1 is SGHDT, CDR2 YYEEEE, per germline. V lost 0 bases and J lost 3; bases outside the gene matches: 4. The CDR3 DNA reads as TGTGCCAGCAGCTTGGTTGGACTAGCGGAAACAGATACGCAGTATTTT. Residues: CASSLVGLAETDTQYF.

This chain joins TRBV9 and TRBJ2-5, with a weak D call TRBD2 (6 bases). The germline gives CDR1 SGDLS, CDR2 YYNGEE. Trimming removed 3 bases from V and 5 bases from J, with 14 bases in between. The CDR3 consists of 14 residues. The CDR3 DNA reads as TGTGCCAGCAGCGCCCCATGGGGAGGCGAGACCCAGTACTTC. It encodes CASSAPWGGETQYF.

V is TRBV3-1 (or the pseudogene TRBV3-2) and J is TRBJ1-6; no clear D gene. CDR1 LGHDT and CDR2 YNNKEL come from the germline V gene (reference sequence). The CDR3 covers 15 residues. V shed 1 base and J shed 7 bases, with 11 bases lying between them. CDR3 bases: TGTGCCAGCAGCCAAGTGTCTCTTTCCAATTCACCCCTCCACTTT. The encoded protein is CASSQVSLSNSPLHF.

In this sample, this clone turned up once. The rearrangement uses TRBV7-9 and TRBJ2-6; possibly TRBD2 for D (6 bases). Germline V gene sequence: CDR1 SEHNR, CDR2 FQNEAQ (reference sequence). The ends were cut back, 3 bases at V and 2 bases at J, with 8 bases in the middle. The CDR3 contains 15 residues. As DNA, the CDR3 is TGTGCCAGCAGCTTTGCGGGGACTGGGGCCAACGTCCTGACTTTC. Its protein is CASSFAGTGANVLTF.

The genes are TRBV28 and TRBJ1-1; 9 bases align to TRBD1. The CDR3 sequence is 18 residues long. V lost 4 bases and J lost 6; bases outside the gene matches: 18. Germline lookup yields CDR1 MDHEN and CDR2 SYDVKM. The CDR3 loop reads CASSSLRTGEGATAEAFF. CDR3 nucleotide sequence: TGTGCCAGCAGTTCCCTCCGGACAGGGGAGGGGGCCACTGCTGAAGCTTTCTTT.

CDR3 in DNA: TGTGCCAGCAGCGTATCCTCCGGGAATAACTATGGCTACACCTTC. Protein: CASSVSSGNNYGYTF. The chain links TRBV7-2 to TRBJ1-2; D ambiguous. The CDR3 sequence is 15 residues long. V lost 5 bases to trimming and J lost 1 base, with 14 bases between them. Germline CDR1 reads SGHTA; CDR2 reads FQGNSA. The full variable domain, rest sourced from reference TRBV7-2 and TRBJ1-2, is GAGVSQSPSNKVTEKGKDVELRCDPISGHTALYWYRQSLGQGLEFLIYFQGNSAPDKSGLPSDRFSAERTGGSVSTLTIQRTQQEDSAVYLCASSVSSGNNYGYTFGSGTRLTVV.

This clone occurred once. This sequence joins TRBV29-1 and TRBJ2-7; 8 bases map to TRBD1. This CDR3 is 14 amino acids long. Germline CDR1 reads SQVTM; CDR2 reads ANQGSEA. V shed 2 bases and J 4 bases; nucleotides not matched to a gene: 7. CDR3 protein: CSVELPGGKYEQYF. The CDR3 nucleotides read TGCAGCGTTGAACTCCCAGGGGGCAAATACGAGCAGTACTTC.

The CDR3 sequence is CASSCLEAGEETQYF. In nucleotides, the CDR3 is TGTGCCAGCAGCTGCCTAGAGGCAGGGGAGGAGACCCAGTACTTC. The chain has TRBV21-1 and TRBJ2-5; the table assigns TRBD1, which was not confirmed against the DNA. TRBV21-1 represents a pseudogene. This CDR3 has 15 residues.

This sequence joins TRBV4-2 and TRBJ1-3; 8 bases match TRBD1. The V gene's germline CDR1 is LGHNA and CDR2 YNFKEQ. J lost 2 bases, V lost 1 base, and 4 bases had no gene match. This CDR3 region has 16 residues. CDR3 in amino acids: CASSQAGQGPGNTIYF. CDR3 DNA: TGTGCCAGCAGCCAAGCTGGACAGGGCCCTGGAAACACCATATATTTT.

This rearrangement joins TRBV7-9 to TRBJ1-1; D is undetermined. Germline V gives CDR1 SEHNR, CDR2 FQNEAQ (reference sequence). The CDR3 runs to 16 residues. Trimming removed 1 base from V and 0 bases from J, with 12 bases in between. The CDR3 loop reads CASSLVQRGMNTEAFF. The CDR3 DNA is TGTGCCAGCAGCTTAGTCCAGCGAGGGATGAACACTGAAGCTTTCTTT.